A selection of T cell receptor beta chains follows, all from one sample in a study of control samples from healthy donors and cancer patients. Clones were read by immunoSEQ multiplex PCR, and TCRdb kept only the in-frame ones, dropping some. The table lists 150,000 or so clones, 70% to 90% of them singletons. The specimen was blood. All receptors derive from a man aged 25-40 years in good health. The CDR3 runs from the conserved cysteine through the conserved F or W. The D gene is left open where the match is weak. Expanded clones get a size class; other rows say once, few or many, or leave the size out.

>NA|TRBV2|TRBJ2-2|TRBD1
TGTGCCAGCAGTGCCCGGGACAGGCAGACCGGGGAGCTGTTTTTT
CASSARDRQTGELFF
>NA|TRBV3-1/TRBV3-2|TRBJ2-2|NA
TGTGCCAGCAGCCACCAGGTCCTCACCGGGGAGCTGTTTTTT
CASSHQVLTGELFF
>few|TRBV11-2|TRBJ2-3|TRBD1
TGTGCCAGCAACCCCACAGGGGGCAAGTCAGATACGCAGTATTTT
CASNPTGGKSDTQYF
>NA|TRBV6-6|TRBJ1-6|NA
TGTGCCAGCACCCGACACTCGTCCCTCCACTTT
CASTRHSSLHF
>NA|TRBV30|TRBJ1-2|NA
TGTGCCACTTCCCGAAACTATGGCTACACCTTC
CATSRNYGYTF
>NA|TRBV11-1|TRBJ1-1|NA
TGTGCCAGCAGCTTAAGCAGGGTCACTTTCTTT
CASSLSRVTFF
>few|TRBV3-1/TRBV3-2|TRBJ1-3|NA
TGTGCCAGCAGCCAAGGACGGACGGTGGTAAACACCATATATTTT
CASSQGRTVVNTIYF
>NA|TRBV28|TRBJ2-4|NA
TGTGCCAGCACCCCTTGGGTAGCCAAAAACATTCAGTACTTC
CASTPWVAKNIQYF
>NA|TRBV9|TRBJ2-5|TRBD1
TGTGCCAGCAGCACCTCGGACAGGAGCGTCCAAGAGACCCAGTACTTC
CASSTSDRSVQETQYF
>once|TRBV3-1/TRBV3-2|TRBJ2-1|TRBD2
TGTGCCAGCAGCGCTAGCGGGGTATCCTACAATGAGCAGTTCTTC
CASSASGVSYNEQFF
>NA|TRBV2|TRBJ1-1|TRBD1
TGTGCCAGCTCCCGGGACAGGGTAATAACTGAAGCTTTCTTT
CASSRDRVITEAFF
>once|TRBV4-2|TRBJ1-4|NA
TGTGCCAGCAGCCAAGTAAAATCACCCCGGGGGGATGAAAAACTGTTTTTT
CASSQVKSPRGDEKLFF
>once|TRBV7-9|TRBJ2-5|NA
TGTGCCAGCGCTAGGGGGCAAGAGACCCAGTACTTC
CASARGQETQYF
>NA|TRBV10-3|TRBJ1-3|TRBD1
TGTGCCATCAAGGGGACAGCAGACTCTGGAAACACCATATATTTT
CAIKGTADSGNTIYF
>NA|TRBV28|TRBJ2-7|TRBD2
TGTGCCAGCAGTTTAAAGCTAGCGGTCTTCTTC
CASSLKLAVFF
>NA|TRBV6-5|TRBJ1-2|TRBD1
TGTGCCAGCAGTTACTACAGGGGAGAGGATGGCTACACCTTC
CASSYYRGEDGYTF
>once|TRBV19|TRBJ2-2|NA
TGTGCCAGTAGTATCGCTAGGGGCCTCTCTCAACCCGGGGAGCTGTTTTTT
CASSIARGLSQPGELFF
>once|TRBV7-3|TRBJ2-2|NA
TGTGCCAGCAGCTCCTACGGGGCCTTAGGAAACGGGGAGCTGTTTTTT
CASSSYGALGNGELFF
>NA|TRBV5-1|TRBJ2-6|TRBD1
TGCGCCAGCAGCCCACAGGGGATAGGCGGGGCCAACGTCCTGACTTTC
CASSPQGIGGANVLTF
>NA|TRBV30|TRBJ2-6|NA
TGTGCCTGGAGTTTGTGGGGAGCCTCTGGGGCCAACGTCCTGACTTTC
CAWSLWGASGANVLTF
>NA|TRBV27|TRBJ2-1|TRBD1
TGTGCCAGCAGTAAACAGGGGTCCAACAATGAGCAGTTCTTC
CASSKQGSNNEQFF
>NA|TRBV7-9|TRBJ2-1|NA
TGTGCCAGCAGCCCCCAGGGTTTGTCCTACAATGAGCAGTTCTTC
CASSPQGLSYNEQFF
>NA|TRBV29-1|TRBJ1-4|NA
TGCAGCGTTGGACAGCCGGGGGAAAAACTGTTTTTT
CSVGQPGEKLFF
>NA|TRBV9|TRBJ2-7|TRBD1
TGTGCCAGCAGCTTAACGACAGGGGACCACGAGCAGTACTTC
CASSLTTGDHEQYF
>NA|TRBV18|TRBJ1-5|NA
TGTGCCAGCTCGGTAGGGGTCAACGGGCAGCCCCAGCATTTT
CASSVGVNGQPQHF
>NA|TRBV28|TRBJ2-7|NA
TGTGCCAGCATGCGGGGCAGTCCCTACGAGCAGTACTTC
CASMRGSPYEQYF
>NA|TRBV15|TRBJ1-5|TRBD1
TGTGCCACCAGCAGAGATAGGGACAGTACGGGGGCCCAGCATTTT
CATSRDRDSTGAQHF
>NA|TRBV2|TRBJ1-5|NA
TGTGCCAGCAGTGAAGGCCGGACGCGTCAGCCCCAGCATTTT
CASSEGRTRQPQHF
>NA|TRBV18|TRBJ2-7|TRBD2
TGTGCCAGCGCCGGGACTAAAGGCTACGAGCAGTACTTC
CASAGTKGYEQYF
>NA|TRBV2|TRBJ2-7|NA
TGTGCCAGCAGTGAAGGGGAGTCCTACGAGCAGTACTTC
CASSEGESYEQYF
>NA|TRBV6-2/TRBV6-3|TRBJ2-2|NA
TGTGCCAGCAGTAGCCTCACAGGGGAGCTGTTTTTT
CASSSLTGELFF
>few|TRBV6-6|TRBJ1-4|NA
TGTGCCAGCAGTCGGCCCCGGACAGCTCAGAATGAAAAACTGTTTTTT
CASSRPRTAQNEKLFF
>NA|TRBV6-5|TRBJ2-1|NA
TGTGCCAGCAGACGATCGGCCAGCTCCTACAATGAGCAGTTCTTC
CASRRSASSYNEQFF
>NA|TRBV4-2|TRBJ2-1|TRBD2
TGTGCCAGCAGCCCAGTGAATAGCGGGGGTGGTCTTGATGAGCAGTTCTTC
CASSPVNSGGGLDEQFF
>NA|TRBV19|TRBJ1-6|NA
TGTGCCAGTAGTATAGAAAGCTCCTATAATTCACCCCTCCACTTT
CASSIESSYNSPLHF
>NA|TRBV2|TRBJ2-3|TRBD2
TGTGCCAGCAGTGACGGACTAGCACCAGATACGCAGTATTTT
CASSDGLAPDTQYF
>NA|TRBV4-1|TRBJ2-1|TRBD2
TGCGCCAGCAGCCCTACGGTACTAGCGACCTCCTACAATGAGCAGTTCTTC
CASSPTVLATSYNEQFF
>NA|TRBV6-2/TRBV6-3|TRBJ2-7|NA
TGTGCCAGCAGTCCGCTATTTGGTACCCTGGACGAGCAGTACTTC
CASSPLFGTLDEQYF
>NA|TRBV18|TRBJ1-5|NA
TGTGCCAGCTCACAGGACAGTTTAAGCAATCAGCCCCAGCATTTT
CASSQDSLSNQPQHF
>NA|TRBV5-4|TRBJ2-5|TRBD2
TGTGCCAGCAGCTTGGATTTCGGGACTAATGTCCAAGAGACCCAGTACTTC
CASSLDFGTNVQETQYF
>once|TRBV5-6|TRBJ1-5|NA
TGTGCCAGCGGACTTCGGCGGGGATTGGGCCAGCCCCAGCATTTT
CASGLRRGLGQPQHF
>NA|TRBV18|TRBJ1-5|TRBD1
TGTGCCAGCACCGCCGGGACAGGGGGGAATCAGCCCCAGCATTTT
CASTAGTGGNQPQHF
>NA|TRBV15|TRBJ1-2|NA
TGTGCCACCAGCAGAGCACAGGCTGATGGCTACACCTTC
CATSRAQADGYTF
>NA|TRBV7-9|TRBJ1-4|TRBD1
TGTGCCAGCAGCACAGGGGGAGGTGAAAAACTGTTTTTT
CASSTGGGEKLFF
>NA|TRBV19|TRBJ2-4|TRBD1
TGTGCCAGTACCTCCCCGACAGGGGGCAACATTCAGTACTTC
CASTSPTGGNIQYF
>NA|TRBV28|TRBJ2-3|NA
TGTGCCAGCAGGCCCACCAGCGTTGGCACAGATACGCAGTATTTT
CASRPTSVGTDTQYF
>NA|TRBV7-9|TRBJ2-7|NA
TGTGCCAGCAGCTTAGCGAGGGGGGGCGATTCCTACGAGCAGTACTTC
CASSLARGGDSYEQYF
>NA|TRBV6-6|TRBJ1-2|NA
TGTGCCAGCAGTCCCCGGGCCCAGAGCTATGGCTACACCTTC
CASSPRAQSYGYTF
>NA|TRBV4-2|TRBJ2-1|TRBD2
TGTGCCAGCAGCCAAGATGGGACTAGCGTCAATGAGCAGTTCTTC
CASSQDGTSVNEQFF
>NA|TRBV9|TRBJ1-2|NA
TGTGCCAGCAGCAAAACCGGAATAGGGTATGGCTACACCTTC
CASSKTGIGYGYTF
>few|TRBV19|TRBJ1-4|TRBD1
TGTGCCACCCGGCCGCTCGGGACAGGGAGTGAAAAACTGTTTTTT
CATRPLGTGSEKLFF
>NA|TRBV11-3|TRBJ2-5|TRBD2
TGTGCCAGCAGCTTAGCCGCGGGAGGGCCGGTTCAGACCCAGTACTTC
CASSLAAGGPVQTQYF